These 19 T cell receptor beta chains were all obtained from the same sample, sequenced in a study of blood T cell repertoires in COVID-19. TCRdb's table, derived via immunoSEQ multiplex PCR, lists solely in-frame clones and lacks some. Of nearly 350,000 clones detected, approximately 90% appear once; the ten largest clones hold about 3.5%. Input material: peripheral blood. The receptors were sampled from a woman aged 18-29 years who had recovered from COVID-19.

This clone showed up just a few times. The chain employs TRBV5-5 and TRBJ2-7, with a weak D call TRBD2 (6 bases). V lost 0 bases to trimming and J lost 4 bases, with 14 bases between them. This CDR3 is 15 amino acids long. Germline V gene data show CDR1 as SGHKS and CDR2 as YYEKEE (reference sequence). This chain's CDR3 is CASSLVGGAKYEQYV. The CDR3 coding sequence is TGTGCCAGCAGCTTGGTTGGAGGGGCGAAGTACGAGCAGTACGTC.

The genes are TRBV18 and TRBJ2-2, with 7 bases fitting TRBD1. CDR3 length equals 15 residues. The ends lost 2 bases at V and 2 bases at J; junction bases unmatched: 2. CDR1 is KGHSH, CDR2 LQKENI, per germline. The CDR3 DNA is TGTGCCAGCTCACCAAGACAGGGAAACACCGGGGAGCTGTTTTTT. Protein product: CASSPRQGNTGELFF.

J is TRBJ2-3 and V is TRBV7-2; TRBD2 matches 10 bases. With 1 base clipped from V and 5 bases from J, the junction kept 6 bases outside the gene matches. Germline values: CDR1 SGHTA, CDR2 FQGNSA. This CDR3 comprises 16 residues. In DNA form, the CDR3 reads TGTGCCAGCAGCTTAGATCCAGCGGGAGGGATAGATACGCAGTATTTT. Its protein product is CASSLDPAGGIDTQYF.

The gene calls are TRBV5-5 and TRBJ2-7, with TRBD1 identical over 9 bases. The CDR3 totals 15 residues. CDR1 and CDR2 from the germline V gene are SGHKS and YYEKEE (reference sequence). After removal of 4 bases from V and 1 base from J, the junction contained 6 bases not matched to a gene. The CDR3 protein is CASSGQGTLSYEQYV. For the CDR3, the DNA is TGTGCCAGCAGCGGACAGGGGACCCTATCCTACGAGCAGTACGTC.

This chain uses TRBV11-2 with TRBJ2-1, with a weak D call TRBD2 (6 bases). The CDR3 consists of 13 residues. Germline V gene lookup returns CDR1 SGHAT and CDR2 FQNNGV. V was clipped by 5 bases and J by 6 bases, with 11 bases between them. This CDR3 is CASSRRESNEQFF. CDR3 sequence (DNA): TGTGCCAGCAGCCGGAGGGAATCCAATGAGCAGTTCTTC.

Concerning this clone: At the DNA level, this CDR3 is encoded by other sequences in the same sample as well. The CDR3 region is CASSPGQNYGYTF. In DNA form, the CDR3 reads TGTGCCAGCAGTCCCGGACAGAACTATGGCTACACCTTC. The chain is built from TRBV6-2 or TRBV6-3 and TRBJ1-2; maybe TRBD1 (6 bases). V was clipped by 5 bases and J by 2 bases, with 9 bases between them. The germline gives CDR1 MNHEY, CDR2 SVGEGT. CDR3 length equals 13 residues.

The rearrangement links TRBV5-5 to TRBJ2-1; 9 nucleotides match TRBD2. Germline assignment: CDR1 SGHKS and CDR2 YYEKEE (reference sequence). This CDR3 has 16 amino acids. The V and J ends lost 4 bases and 4 bases, in that order; junction bases with no gene match: 9. CDR3 amino acids: CASSVSGSLDYNEQFF. The CDR3 DNA follows: TGTGCCAGCAGCGTTAGCGGGAGTCTCGATTACAATGAGCAGTTCTTC.

This clone was observed many times. The chain couples TRBV5-1 to TRBJ2-2, with 16 positions matching TRBD2. CDR1 SGHRS and CDR2 YFSETQ come from the germline V gene. CDR3 length: 19 residues. V lost 3 bases and J lost 7; bases outside the gene matches: 12. The chain's CDR3 is CASSSSGLAGGPKDGELFF. The CDR3 DNA follows: TGCGCCAGCAGCTCGTCGGGACTAGCGGGAGGGCCAAAGGACGGGGAGCTGTTTTTT.

The chain carries TRBV5-6 and TRBJ1-1; D unclear. The CDR3 length is 14 residues. The germline V and J ends were trimmed by 4 bases and 1 base, with 11 bases remaining between them. In germline, CDR1 is SGHDT, CDR2 YYEEEE. CDR3 nucleotide sequence: TGTGCCAGCAGCCTACAGCCACCGAACACTGAAGCTTTCTTT. The encoded protein is CASSLQPPNTEAFF.

This chain connects TRBV5-5 to TRBJ1-3, with 11 nucleotides matching TRBD1. This CDR3 spans 17 amino acids. The V gene end was trimmed by 3 bases and the J gene end by 3 bases; junction bases not matched to a gene: 8. Germline V gene lookup returns CDR1 SGHKS and CDR2 YYEKEE (reference sequence). The CDR3 bases are TGTGCCAGCAGCTCCCAAACCGGGACAGGGGGTGGAAACACCATATATTTT. This gives the protein CASSSQTGTGGGNTIYF.

This rearrangement joins TRBV7-2 to TRBJ2-1; D gene ambiguous. Trimming took off 5 bases at V and 5 bases at J, with 16 bases between the two ends. This CDR3 comprises 15 residues. Germline lookup yields CDR1 SGHTA and CDR2 FQGNSA. The CDR3: CASSRVRVFDNEQFF. The DNA of the CDR3 is TGTGCCAGCAGCCGGGTTAGAGTTTTCGACAATGAGCAGTTCTTC.

The rearrangement links TRBV4-3 to TRBJ2-1; perhaps TRBD2 as D (6 bases). Germline V gives CDR1 LGHNA, CDR2 YSLEER. Trimming took 0 bases from V and 9 from J, leaving 18 bases between them. The CDR3 sequence is 16 residues long. CDR3 coding DNA: TGCGCCAGCAGCCAAGATCCCGGGACTCCAATATTTGAGCAGTTCTTC. The encoded protein is CASSQDPGTPIFEQFF.

V and J are TRBV4-3 and TRBJ2-2, with a tentative D call TRBD2 (6 bases). The V and J ends lost 0 bases and 0 bases respectively, with 11 bases between them. This CDR3 has 17 amino acids. Germline loops: CDR1 LGHNA, CDR2 YSLEER. The CDR3, as DNA: TGCGCCAGCAGCCAAGATACCACGGGGGCGAACACCGGGGAGCTGTTTTTT. As protein: CASSQDTTGANTGELFF.

This clone showed up just once. The chain couples TRBV7-8 to TRBJ2-7; a possible D gene is TRBD1 (6 bases). Trimming took 0 bases from V and 4 from J, leaving 19 bases between them. The CDR3 is 17 residues long. The germline CDR1 and CDR2 sequences are SGHVS and FQNEAQ. CDR3 sequence reads: CASSLASVRGFGYEQYV. The CDR3 DNA reads TGTGCCAGCAGCTTAGCTTCTGTAAGGGGGTTCGGGTACGAGCAGTACGTC.

The rearrangement links TRBV5-6 to TRBJ1-5, with no clear D. CDR1 SGHDT and CDR2 YYEEEE come from the germline V gene. This CDR3 is 14 amino acids long. V was cut by 4 bases and J by 6 bases, with 14 bases left in between. CDR3 nucleotide sequence: TGTGCCAGCAGCACGATCGGAGCCAGTCAGCCCCAGCATTTT. It encodes CASSTIGASQPQHF.

Here the CDR3 reads CASSGQGHPYEQYV. DNA for the CDR3: TGTGCCAGCAGCGGACAGGGGCATCCCTACGAGCAGTACGTC. The V gene is TRBV6-6, the J gene TRBJ2-7, with TRBD1 matching over 9 bases. The CDR3 extends over 14 amino acids. V was clipped by 6 bases and J by 2 bases; unmatched bases: 5. In germline, CDR1 is MNHNY, CDR2 SVGAGI (reference sequence).

V and J are TRBV3-1 (or the pseudogene TRBV3-2) and TRBJ1-2, with TRBD1 as a possible D gene (6 bases). CDR1 and CDR2 (germline): LGHDT, YNNKEL (reference sequence). CDR3 length equals 16 residues. Trimming stripped 1 base from V and 4 bases from J, with 16 bases between. CDR3 in amino acids: CASSQGALGGFYGYTF. CDR3 bases: TGTGCCAGCAGCCAAGGGGCTCTAGGGGGTTTCTATGGCTACACCTTC.

V is TRBV18 and J is TRBJ1-6; no firm D call. Germline lookup yields CDR1 KGHSH and CDR2 LQKENI. Trimming stripped 8 bases from V and 4 bases from J, with 12 bases between. This CDR3 region has 14 residues. CDR3 nucleotides: TGTGCCAGCCGCCCCGGCAGGTATAATTCACCCCTCCACTTT. Translation: CASRPGRYNSPLHF.

This clone was seen a single time. This rearrangement joins TRBV15 to TRBJ2-5; the match to TRBD2 covers 10 bases. The ends lost 0 bases at V and 3 bases at J; junction bases unmatched: 7. The CDR3 loop spans 17 amino acids. CDR1 LNHNV and CDR2 YYDKDF come from the germline V gene (reference sequence). CDR3 DNA sequence: TGTGCCACCAGCAGAGATTATATAGCGGGAGGAGAAGAGACCCAGTACTTC. This translates into CATSRDYIAGGEETQYF.